This T cell receptor (beta chain) was documented in a study of blood T cells in healthy people across ages (dated by TCRdb to 2015 to 2017). Regarding the complete study: Template switching captured roughly one uniquely barcoded TCR beta cDNA molecule per two T cells in model experiments. Using deep sequencing normalized with unique cDNA molecular identifiers, the study measured how TCR beta repertoire diversity changes with age. Four age groups were formed from the donors: young (average roughly 15 years), middle-aged (just under 40), aged (62) and long-lived (about 75). To avoid experimental bias, donors of different ages were spread randomly across the sequencing lanes. Two additional independent replicas of 1 million unique cDNA reads from the same blood draw were analyzed for two donors (one aged 18 to 30 and one aged 80 or older).

Preparation of the library involved 5' RACE. A second PCR of roughly 7 to 11 cycles was performed with a sample-barcoded 5' primer and a J-beta primer mix. A unique molecular identifier was introduced onto each TCR beta cDNA molecule by a template-switch 5' adaptor carrying 12 random nucleotides. Each sample yielded at least 2.5 million CDR3-containing paired-end reads. All of the RNA was converted into first-strand cDNA using the Mint cDNA synthesis kit, with a TRBC-specific oligonucleotide serving as the primer. Following uracil-DNA glycosylase treatment, all cDNA underwent a first 18-cycle PCR with the universal primers M1SS and BC2_uni_R. The original pipeline was this. Normalization of each sample was performed by random selection of 1 million high-quality reads, each carrying a distinct molecular identifier. Instead of being binned into consensus sequences, reads with shared molecular identifiers were discarded. MiTCR, set to a Q25 quality threshold and the strictest error-elimination algorithm, was used for CDR3 identification, clonotype clustering and error correction. A nonparametric unseen species model using Euler transformation provided a lower-bound estimate of total TCR beta diversity. Using fastp at Q25 and MiXCR, TCRdb reprocessed the public reads and kept productive beta chains. Under each unique CDR3 protein, matching rows form one entry showing the most common genes and DNA. What appears here as the V and J calls and clone size reflects TCRdb's work, not the paper's. The sample yields around 1,900,000 distinct CDR3 sequences; 39% were counted once. The top ten clones comprise more than 20% of the sample.

This clonotype was seen a handful of times. Its antigen is currently not known. No much larger clone exists at a distance of one base, and base qualities are not known. What the work shows at the level of the full study, not this receptor alone: A strong correlation was found between observed TCR beta diversity and the percentage of naive T cells measured by flow cytometry. Total diversity estimates from one million sequenced T cells were considered lower bounds and underestimates. Because donor CMV infection status was unknown, age-related changes in expanded clonotypes were potentially confounded. Compared with the aged group, more naive CD4+ T cells, fewer expanded clones and increased TCR diversity were shown by the long-lived group, suggesting age selection. As age increased, observed TCR beta diversity per million T cells dropped in a roughly linear way, and a significant reduction was already evident by age 40. Because profiling used bulk unsorted PBMCs, naive and antigen-experienced compartments could not be compared conclusively.

Clipping removes 5 bases from V and 4 bases from J, with 4 as the unmatched junction base count. The germline V gene supplies CDR1 MNHNS and CDR2 SASEGT. The CDR3 runs 15 amino acids, cysteine and phenylalanine included. Just CDR3 DNA is preserved here, 45 bases in frame from base 1. Donors were approximately 42 systemically healthy Caucasian individuals from Russia aged roughly 6 to 100 years. Ten milliliters of peripheral blood were drawn from each donor into EDTA-treated Vacutainer tubes. Ficoll-Paque density-gradient centrifugation was used to isolate PBMCs, with at least 7 million per sample. Trizol reagent was used to extract total RNA from the PBMCs, yielding at least 6 micrograms per sample. For every donor, an aliquot of PBMCs went through flow cytometry to measure the percentages of naive CD45RAhigh/CD27high T cells.

Input material: blood. The origin of this receptor is a human donor in good health. The V and J segments used are TRBV6-1 and TRBJ2-5; 13 nucleotides in the junction match TRBD2. Here the CDR3 is given as CASSRLAGGGETQYF. The nucleotide sequence is given as TGTGCCAGCAGTAGACTAGCGGGGGGAGGAGAGACCCAGTACTTC.